These 24 T cell receptor beta chains came from one sample sequenced in a study of neurological immune-mediated disorders. One entry per CDR3 protein results from TCRdb running MiXCR on the 5' RACE reads. The table has 35,000 to 40,000 distinct CDR3 sequences, 2.5% seen once. Sequences were obtained from PBMCs. All receptors come from a man over 45 with multiple sclerosis.

Ten or more counts support this clonotype. V gene TRBV5-1 combines with J gene TRBJ2-1; 10 bases are shared with TRBD1. With 3 bases clipped from V and 3 bases from J, the junction kept 9 bases outside the gene matches. The CDR3 is made up of 17 amino acids. CDR1 SGHRS and CDR2 YFSETQ come from the germline V gene. The CDR3 region is CASSWGQGIGNYNEQFF. The CDR3 nucleotides read TGCGCCAGCAGCTGGGGACAGGGGATAGGTAACTACAATGAGCAGTTCTTC.

This clonotype showed up just a few times. V usage is TRBV5-7 and J usage is TRBJ1-5; tentatively, D is TRBD1 (6 bases). TRBV5-7 is recorded as an ORF, its role being uncertain. V was cut by 0 bases and J by 3 bases, with 7 bases left in between. There are 14 residues in the CDR3. The CDR3 sequence: CASSLAGDNQPQHF. CDR3 coding DNA: TGTGCCAGCAGCTTGGCAGGGGACAATCAGCCCCAGCATTTT.

V gene TRBV12-3 or TRBV12-4 combines with J gene TRBJ1-3; 7 positions agree with TRBD1. Trimming cost V 10 bases and J 4 bases; bases outside gene matches: 10. The CDR3 contains 14 residues. In DNA, the CDR3 is TGTGCCACGAGCGGGACAGCGGCAGGAAACACCATATATTTT. Protein product: CATSGTAAGNTIYF.

This clonotype has more than one count but fewer than ten. The chain carries TRBV27 and TRBJ2-7; TRBD1 might be the D (6 bases). The germline V gene encodes CDR1 MNHEY and CDR2 SMNVEV (reference sequence). Trimming took 3 bases from V and 3 from J, leaving 12 bases between them. CDR3 length: 14 amino acids. The CDR3 DNA reads as TGTGCCAGCAGTTTGCTCGGACAGATCTACGAGCAGTACTTC. This gives the protein CASSLLGQIYEQYF.

This clonotype was observed at least ten times. The V gene is TRBV15, the J gene TRBJ1-4, with 8 bases that match TRBD1. Germline CDR1 is LNHNV and CDR2 is YYDKDF (reference sequence). This CDR3 has 15 residues. V dropped 1 base and J dropped 3; count of bases not matched to a gene: 1. CDR3 sequence reads: CATSRVTGANEKLFF. CDR3 DNA sequence: TGTGCCACCAGCAGAGTGACAGGGGCTAATGAAAAACTGTTTTTT. The full variable domain, its missing parts supplied by reference TRBV15 and TRBJ1-4, is DAMVIQNPRYQVTQFGKPVTLSCSQTLNHNVMYWYQQKSSQAPKLLFHYYDKDFNNEADTPDNFQSRRPNTSFCFLDIRSPGLGDTAMYLCATSRVTGANEKLFFGSGTQLSVL.

Sample share makes this clonotype medium-sized. The gene calls are TRBV7-6 and TRBJ2-1, with 7 bases fitting TRBD1. Per germline, CDR1 SGHVS and CDR2 FNYEAQ. CDR3 length: 16 amino acids. With V trimmed by 1 base and J by 0 bases, 3 bases remained unmatched. This chain's CDR3 is CASSLGEGASYNEQFF. CDR3 DNA: TGTGCCAGCAGCTTAGGTGAGGGGGCCTCCTACAATGAGCAGTTCTTC.

In this sample, this clonotype turned up many times. V usage is TRBV6-6 and J usage is TRBJ1-2; D ambiguous. Trimming removed 2 bases at V and 8 bases at J, with 12 bases between. The CDR3 consists of 13 residues. Germline lookup yields CDR1 MNHNY and CDR2 SVGAGI (reference sequence). CDR3 sequence (DNA): TGTGCCAGCAGTTACAACCGGGGTGGAGGCTACACCTTC. Its protein is CASSYNRGGGYTF.

In its sample, this clonotype ranks as medium-sized. This chain uses TRBV4-1 with TRBJ1-4, with D perhaps TRBD1 (6 bases). The CDR3 consists of 17 residues. V lost 4 bases, J lost 0 bases, and 15 bases lay in between. Looked up from germline, CDR1 is MGHRA and CDR2 is YSYEKL. CDR3 sequence reads: CASSRPGQTATNEKLFF. DNA for the CDR3: TGCGCCAGCAGCCGACCCGGACAGACCGCAACTAATGAAAAACTGTTTTTT.

This clonotype was recorded at least ten times. The chain links TRBV5-6 to TRBJ2-7, with 9 bases identical to TRBD1. J lost 1 base, V lost 6 bases, and 5 bases had no gene match. The CDR3 consists of 14 residues. Germline values: CDR1 SGHDT, CDR2 YYEEEE. The CDR3 protein is CASTWGTGSYEQYF. As DNA, the CDR3 is TGTGCCAGCACCTGGGGGACAGGGTCCTACGAGCAGTACTTC. Combining the CDR3 with reference TRBV5-6 and TRBJ2-7 gives the whole variable domain DAGVTQSPTHLIKTRGQQVTLRCSPKSGHDTVSWYQQALGQGPQFIFQYYEEEERQRGNFPDRFSGHQFPNYSSELNVNALLLGDSALYLCASTWGTGSYEQYFGPGTRLTVT.

With respect to this clonotype: A junction boundary mismatches the germline segment, possibly from a read error. This sequence joins TRBV27 and TRBJ1-5, with D unresolved. The CDR3 spans 14 residues. Germline CDR1 and CDR2: MNHEY and SMNVEV (reference sequence). CDR3 sequence (DNA): TGTGCCAGCAGTTCCGGGTATAGCAATCAGCCCCAGAATTTT. Its protein product is CASSSGYSNQPQNF.

This clonotype was seen many times. The junction departs from the called germline gene at one end, perhaps through a read error. V usage is TRBV2 and J usage is TRBJ1-1, with a weak D call TRBD1 (5 bases). CDR1 SNHLY and CDR2 FYNNEI come from the germline V gene. This CDR3 spans 17 amino acids. DNA for the CDR3: TGTGTCAGCACCACCCAGGGATTACGGTATGCGAGGACTGAAGCTTTCTTT. It codes for CVSTTQGLRYARTEAFF.

This clonotype was counted ten times or more. V usage is TRBV19 and J usage is TRBJ2-1; 10 bases fit TRBD2. J gave up 4 bases and V 5 bases, and 5 bases lay outside the gene matches. The CDR3 spans 15 residues. Germline CDR1 LNHDA, CDR2 SQIVND (reference sequence). The DNA of the CDR3 is TGTGCCAGTAGTTTCGGACTAGCGGAGTACAATGAGCAGTTCTTC. It is translated as CASSFGLAEYNEQFF. The full variable domain, its missing parts supplied by reference TRBV19 and TRBJ2-1, is DGGITQSPKYLFRKEGQNVTLSCEQNLNHDAMYWYRQDPGQGLRLIYYSQIVNDFQKGDIAEGYSVSREKKESFPLTVTSAQKNPTAFYLCASSFGLAEYNEQFFGPGTRLTVL.

This clonotype showed up many times. CDR3: CASSLQGFPWEQYF. In DNA, the CDR3 is TGTGCCAGCAGTCTACAGGGATTCCCGTGGGAGCAGTACTTC. This chain connects TRBV27 to TRBJ2-7; perhaps TRBD1 as D (6 bases). The germline gives CDR1 MNHEY, CDR2 SMNVEV (reference sequence). This CDR3 has 14 residues. V gave up 5 bases and J gave up 7 bases, with 18 bases separating them.

This clonotype was seen ten or more times. V usage is TRBV2 and J usage is TRBJ2-4; D unclear. The V and J ends lost 6 bases and 11 bases respectively, with 14 bases between them. This CDR3 has 12 amino acids. Germline CDR1 reads SNHLY; CDR2 reads FYNNEI. CDR3 bases: TGTGCCAGCAGGGCTGATACAAGAGTTCAGTACTTC. It specifies CASRADTRVQYF.

This clonotype has ten or more counts. The chain joins TRBV6-5 to TRBJ2-7, with D possibly being TRBD2 (5 bases). V lost 8 bases, J lost 2 bases, and 16 bases lay in between. The CDR3 runs 14 residues. CDR1 and CDR2 from the germline V gene are MNHEY and SVGAGI. The CDR3 loop is CASGGPRRAYEQYF. CDR3 nucleotide sequence: TGTGCCAGCGGAGGACCCAGGCGGGCCTACGAGCAGTACTTC.

In its sample, this clonotype was seen many times. V and J are TRBV5-1 and TRBJ2-1; no clear D gene. V lost 6 bases and J lost 12, with 13 bases in between. Germline V lookup: CDR1 SGHRS, CDR2 YFSETQ. There are 11 residues in the CDR3. This CDR3 is CASTLDGGQFF. The DNA for the CDR3 is TGCGCCAGCACCTTAGACGGTGGGCAGTTCTTC.

This clonotype was found many times. The chain carries TRBV18 and TRBJ1-1; D is undetermined. This CDR3 spans 13 amino acids. Trimming removed 8 bases at V and 1 base at J, with 11 bases between. The germline V gene has CDR1 KGHSH and CDR2 LQKENI. The chain's CDR3 is CASTETTNTEAFF. The CDR3 DNA reads as TGTGCCAGCACGGAGACAACGAACACTGAAGCTTTCTTT. Looking up the rest from reference TRBV18 and TRBJ1-1 gives the full variable domain: NAGVMQNPRHLVRRRGQEARLRCSPMKGHSHVYWYRQLPEEGLKFMVYLQKENIIDESGMPKERFSAEFPKEGPSILRIQQVVRGDSAAYFCASTETTNTEAFFGQGTRLTVV.

The sample holds many counts of this clonotype. The J gene is TRBJ2-3, the V gene TRBV7-2; D is unclear. V lost 5 bases and J lost 0, with 9 bases in between. The V gene's germline CDR1 is SGHTA and CDR2 FQGNSA. The CDR3 length is 14 residues. For the CDR3, the DNA is TGTGCCAGCAGCGGGGATCTAAGCACAGATACGCAGTATTTT. Encoded protein: CASSGDLSTDTQYF.

This clonotype was observed many times. The CDR3 DNA reads TGCGCCAGCAGCCGACTAGCGGGGGCTGCAGATACGCAGTATTTT. This gives the protein CASSRLAGAADTQYF. V usage is TRBV5-1 and J usage is TRBJ2-3; 12 bases map to TRBD2. The CDR3 totals 15 residues. Unmatched junction bases numbered 4, after V lost 4 bases and J lost 4 bases. Germline-derived CDR1 and CDR2 are SGHRS and YFSETQ.

Turning to this clonotype: A much bigger clone sits one base away, suggesting this may be a read error. The chain recombines TRBV20-1 with TRBJ1-2; D ambiguous. V lost 6 bases and J 4 bases, leaving 15 bases between the germline ends. CDR1 is DFQATT and CDR2 is SNEGSKA in the germline V gene (reference sequence). This CDR3 is built from 13 residues. CDR3: CSAHPKGAYGYTF. The DNA for the CDR3 is TGCAGTGCCCACCCAAAGGGTGCCTATGGCTACACCTTC.

This clonotype was observed at least ten times. The V gene is TRBV15, the J gene TRBJ2-1, with a possible D match to TRBD2 (5 bases). The germline V gene has CDR1 LNHNV and CDR2 YYDKDF (reference sequence). CDR3 size: 14 residues. V lost 0 bases, J lost 5 bases, and 8 bases lay in between. The CDR3 loop reads CATSRDPGDNEQFF. CDR3 DNA: TGTGCCACCAGCAGAGACCCCGGGGACAATGAGCAGTTCTTC.

In this sample, this clonotype turned up many times. The V and J genes are TRBV20-1 and TRBJ1-4; D gene uncertain. V lost 2 bases and J lost 4, with 23 bases in between. This CDR3 is built from 18 residues. Looked up from germline, CDR1 is DFQATT and CDR2 is SNEGSKA (reference sequence). For the CDR3, the DNA is TGCAGTGCTAGACACCCTGGGGTTCCGCCGCCTTTTAATGAAAAACTGTTTTTT. Its translation is CSARHPGVPPPFNEKLFF.

This clonotype was counted ten times or more. The chain joins TRBV4-2 to TRBJ2-2; no firm D call. Per germline, CDR1 LGHNA and CDR2 YNFKEQ. There are 15 residues in the CDR3. V was cut by 3 bases and J by 6 bases, with 14 bases left in between. The CDR3 nucleotides read TGTGCCAGCAGCCACCTCGACGATCGGGCCGGGGAGCTGTTTTTT. This sequence encodes CASSHLDDRAGELFF.

This clonotype was seen ten or more times. The chain carries TRBV5-1 and TRBJ1-1, with 11 bases lining up with TRBD1. The CDR3 is 14 amino acids. Looked up from germline, CDR1 is SGHRS and CDR2 is YFSETQ. The ends lost 4 bases at V and 8 bases at J; junction bases unmatched: 7. The DNA for the CDR3 is TGCGCCAGCAGCCCGGCGGGACAGGGGGGAGAAGCTTTCTTT. Encoded protein: CASSPAGQGGEAFF. The variable domain in full, completed from reference TRBV5-1 and TRBJ1-1, reads KAGVTQTPRYLIKTRGQQVTLSCSPISGHRSVSWYQQTPGQGLQFLFEYFSETQRNKGNFPGRFSGRQFSNSRSEMNVSTLELGDSALYLCASSPAGQGGEAFFGQGTRLTVV.